A single sample gave rise to the 18 T cell receptor beta chains below, sequenced in a study of identical twins. Each CDR3 protein gets one entry after TCRdb re-called the 5' RACE reads with MiXCR. Of roughly 570,000 distinct CDR3 sequences listed, 9.6% were seen once; the top ten hold roughly 3%. The data were also submitted as part of a second study, on yellow fever vaccine responses in identical twins.

Specimen: PBMCs. These receptors were taken from a woman younger than 30 in good health.

This clonotype was picked up a small number of times. V and J are TRBV20-1 and TRBJ2-7; D tentatively fits TRBD1 or TRBD2 (6 bases each). This CDR3 has 15 residues. Germline V gene sequence: CDR1 DFQATT, CDR2 SNEGSKA (reference sequence). V was shortened by 5 bases and J by 0 bases, with 17 bases between the two germline ends. CDR3 sequence reads: CSAWTSGASSYEQYF. The DNA of the CDR3 is TGCAGTGCTTGGACCTCGGGGGCTAGCTCCTACGAGCAGTACTTC.

At least ten counts were recorded for this clonotype. V gene TRBV27 combines with J gene TRBJ2-1, with D maybe TRBD2 (5 bases). Between the trimmed V and J ends, which lost 5 bases and 7 bases, there was a span of 12 bases. The germline gives CDR1 MNHEY, CDR2 SMNVEV (reference sequence). There are 13 residues in the CDR3. CDR3: CASSQAEWNEQFF. The CDR3 coding sequence is TGTGCCAGCAGTCAAGCGGAGTGGAATGAGCAGTTCTTC.

V and J are TRBV13 and TRBJ2-7, with D perhaps TRBD1 (6 bases). The germline gives CDR1 PRHDT, CDR2 FYEKMQ (reference sequence). This CDR3 is built from 14 residues. V was pared by 7 bases and J by 7 bases, with 20 bases between. The CDR3 reads CASKDAAGVGEQYF. CDR3 nucleotide sequence: TGTGCCAGCAAAGATGCGGCAGGGGTAGGGGAGCAGTACTTC.

In its sample, this clonotype was seen a few times. V is TRBV7-6 and J is TRBJ2-7; TRBD2 might be the D (5 bases). Germline V gives CDR1 SGHVS, CDR2 FNYEAQ. The CDR3 is made up of 16 amino acids. The V end was cut by 3 bases, the J end by 6 bases, with 21 bases between. The CDR3 DNA reads TGTGCCAGCAGCTTCGGAAACCAAGGGTCACGGGGCGAGCAGTACTTC. Amino acids: CASSFGNQGSRGEQYF.

This clonotype appeared a few times. This chain uses TRBV29-1 with TRBJ2-3; D is unclear. The germline V and J ends were trimmed by 4 bases and 0 bases, with 5 bases remaining between them. This CDR3 is 12 amino acids long. Germline V gene sequence: CDR1 SQVTM, CDR2 ANQGSEA. CDR3 protein: CSVAKSTDTQYF. CDR3 DNA sequence: TGCAGCGTTGCCAAAAGCACAGATACGCAGTATTTT.

In its sample, this clonotype was seen many times. The rearrangement links TRBV7-2 to TRBJ2-7, with D tentatively TRBD2 (6 bases). Trimming shortened V by 5 bases and J by 2 bases, and 19 bases separated the two germline ends. The CDR3 spans 16 residues. Germline values: CDR1 SGHTA, CDR2 FQGNSA. DNA for the CDR3: TGTGCCAGCAGCAAGGTACTAGCTAGTTCTACCTACGAGCAGTACTTC. Protein: CASSKVLASSTYEQYF.

In this sample, this clonotype turned up a few times. The chain links TRBV29-1 to TRBJ2-7, with D possibly TRBD2 on 6 matching bases. The V and J ends lost 4 bases and 0 bases respectively, with 10 bases between them. This CDR3 spans 13 amino acids. The germline V gene has CDR1 SQVTM and CDR2 ANQGSEA. The DNA of the CDR3 is TGCAGCGTTGTCCTAGCGAACTCCTACGAGCAGTACTTC. Translating it yields CSVVLANSYEQYF.

This clonotype was observed a handful of times. The gene calls are TRBV7-9 and TRBJ2-3; D gene ambiguous. The CDR3 has 11 amino acids. V was trimmed by 9 bases and J by 0 bases, leaving 4 bases between them. In germline, CDR1 is SEHNR, CDR2 FQNEAQ (reference sequence). CDR3 nucleotide sequence: TGTGCCAGGGCGAGCACAGATACGCAGTATTTT. It is translated as CARASTDTQYF.

This clonotype was seen a handful of times. The chain recombines TRBV20-1 with TRBJ2-3; 12 nucleotides match TRBD2. The ends lost 4 bases at V and 0 bases at J; junction bases unmatched: 5. Per the germline V gene, CDR1 is DFQATT and CDR2 is SNEGSKA (reference sequence). The CDR3 contains 16 residues. The CDR3 bases are TGCAGTGCTAACGAACTAGCGGGAGGAAGCACAGATACGCAGTATTTT. Amino acid sequence: CSANELAGGSTDTQYF.

This clonotype came up many times. V usage is TRBV12-3 or TRBV12-4 and J usage is TRBJ2-7; 10 bases match TRBD1. Unmatched junction bases numbered 5, after V lost 5 bases and J lost 1 base. CDR3 size: 15 residues. The CDR3 sequence is CASSPGTGASYEQYF. Here the CDR3 DNA reads TGTGCCAGCAGTCCGGGGACAGGGGCGTCCTACGAGCAGTACTTC.

This clonotype appeared many times. V and J are TRBV7-8 and TRBJ2-7; D is ambiguous. Germline V gives CDR1 SGHVS, CDR2 FQNEAQ. The CDR3 totals 14 residues. V gave up 0 bases and J gave up 0 bases, with 6 bases separating them. The CDR3 DNA reads as TGTGCCAGCAGCTTAGCCGCGAGCTCCTACGAGCAGTACTTC. Translation gives CASSLAASSYEQYF.

This chain joins TRBV29-1 and TRBJ2-1; 10 bases line up with TRBD1. The junction had 7 bases not matched to a gene; V was cut back by 5 bases and J by 3 bases. CDR1 is SQVTM and CDR2 is ANQGSEA in the germline V gene. This CDR3 has 15 amino acids. CDR3 region: CSVPNDRGHYNEQFF. DNA of the CDR3: TGCAGCGTTCCCAATGACAGGGGGCACTACAATGAGCAGTTCTTC.

This chain connects TRBV20-1 to TRBJ1-1; 11 nucleotides align to TRBD1. The CDR3 runs to 14 residues. Germline loops: CDR1 DFQATT, CDR2 SNEGSKA (reference sequence). J gave up 5 bases and V 2 bases, and 4 bases lay outside the gene matches. The CDR3 here is CSARWDRGGTEAFF. DNA of the CDR3: TGCAGTGCTAGATGGGACAGGGGGGGGACTGAAGCTTTCTTT.

This clonotype was observed many times. This chain joins TRBV4-3 and TRBJ2-2; the match to TRBD1 covers 9 bases. The germline gives CDR1 LGHNA, CDR2 YSLEER. The CDR3 spans 17 residues. Germline trimming cut 3 bases from V and 4 bases from J; bases unmatched to any gene: 9. DNA of the CDR3: TGCGCCAGCAGCCACTCGACCGGGACAGGGCTCACCGGGGAGCTGTTTTTT. The encoded protein is CASSHSTGTGLTGELFF.

The gene calls are TRBV29-1 and TRBJ2-1, with 9 positions matching TRBD2. Germline CDR1 SQVTM, CDR2 ANQGSEA. The CDR3 is 17 residues long. J gave up 3 bases and V 7 bases, and 16 bases lay outside the gene matches. The CDR3: CSGVGDISGRLYNEQFF. CDR3 DNA: TGCAGCGGCGTGGGGGATATTAGCGGGAGACTCTACAATGAGCAGTTCTTC.

This clonotype was recorded many times. The gene calls are TRBV5-1 and TRBJ2-3; 10 bases match TRBD2. Germline V gives CDR1 SGHRS, CDR2 YFSETQ. This CDR3 spans 15 amino acids. V dropped 0 bases and J dropped 8; count of bases not matched to a gene: 6. CDR3: CASSLGSASGGTQYF. In nucleotides, the CDR3 is TGCGCCAGCAGCTTGGGGTCGGCTAGCGGGGGTACGCAGTATTTT.

J is TRBJ2-6 and V is TRBV6-2 or TRBV6-3; TRBD1 matches 11 bases. V trimming: 2 bases; J trimming: 2 bases; junction bases outside the gene matches: 5. The CDR3 totals 18 residues. CDR1 and CDR2 (germline): MNHEY, SVGEGT. This chain's CDR3 is CASSYPRDRGAGANVLTF. The CDR3 nucleotides read TGTGCCAGCAGTTACCCCCGGGACAGGGGGGCTGGGGCCAACGTCCTGACTTTC.

In this sample, this clonotype turned up a few times. V and J are TRBV3-1 and TRBJ2-3; D is uncertain. This CDR3 has 13 amino acids. Trimming cost V 0 bases and J 6 bases, with 7 bases left between them. Germline values: CDR1 LGHDT, CDR2 YNNKEL (reference sequence). In nucleotides, the CDR3 is TGTGCCAGCAGCCAAGATCCGGAGGATACGCAGTATTTT. Its translation: CASSQDPEDTQYF.